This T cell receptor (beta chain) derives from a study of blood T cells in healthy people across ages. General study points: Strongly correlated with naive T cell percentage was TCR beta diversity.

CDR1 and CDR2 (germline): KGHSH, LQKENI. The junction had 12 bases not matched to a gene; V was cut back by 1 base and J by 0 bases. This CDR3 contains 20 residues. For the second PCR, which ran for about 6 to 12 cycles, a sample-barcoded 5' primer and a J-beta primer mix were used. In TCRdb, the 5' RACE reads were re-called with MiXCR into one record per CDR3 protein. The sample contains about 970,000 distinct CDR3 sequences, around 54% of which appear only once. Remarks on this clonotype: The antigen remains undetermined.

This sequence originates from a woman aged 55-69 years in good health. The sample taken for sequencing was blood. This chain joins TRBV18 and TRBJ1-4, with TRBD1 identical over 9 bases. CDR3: CASSPRPRTGATATNEKLFF. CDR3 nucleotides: TGTGCCAGCTCACCACGTCCCCGGACAGGGGCGACGGCAACTAATGAAAAACTGTTTTTT.